The subject of this entry is one TCR beta chain. The CDR3 contains 14 residues. Between the trimmed V and J ends, which lost 5 bases and 6 bases, there was a span of 16 bases. Germline assignment: CDR1 SGHTA and CDR2 FQGNSA. The sample originates from a study of blood T cell repertoires in COVID-19. Looking at the study overall: Acute and convalescent COVID-19 samples came from the United States, Italy and Spain. T cells, B-cell-depleted T cells, or PBMCs supplied cDNA or gDNA.

In the source study's methods: Using reference gene primer amplification, nucleated cell counts were estimated. The repertoire was sequenced with immunoSEQ multiplex PCR; TCRdb's copy has only in-frame clones and lacks some. The DNA gave D and trimming, while V, J and clone size come from that table. The profile shows about 42,000 clones, around nine tenths of them singletons. The chain couples TRBV7-2 to TRBJ2-5; D possibly corresponds to TRBD2 (6 bases). The TCR was taken from a human donor in a cohort sampled during active COVID-19. Sequenced input: peripheral blood. CDR3 amino acids: CASSPMRSGQTQYF. In DNA form, the CDR3 reads TGTGCCAGCAGCCCAATGAGGAGCGGGCAGACCCAGTACTTC.